The source of this T cell receptor (beta chain) is a study of shared clonotypes between healthy human individuals. Notes on the study in general: What limited the represented genetic and exposure-history diversity was the small number of donors.

The trim removed 5 bases at V and 4 bases at J, leaving 10 bases unmatched. The CDR3 totals 17 residues. Germline V CDR1 and CDR2: SEHNR, FQNEAQ (reference sequence). Clones were read by immunoSEQ multiplex PCR, and TCRdb kept only the in-frame ones, dropping some. The repertoire consists of some 1.5 million clones, with 95% to 99% occurring once and the leading ten covering roughly 0.4%. Regarding this clone: The target antigen is unknown.

The receptor comes from a young man in good health. The specimen sequenced was naive CD4+ T cells sorted from blood. The sample's subset: CD45RA+ positively selected. The chain recombines TRBV7-9 with TRBJ2-7; the match to TRBD2 covers 14 bases. CDR3 DNA: TGTGCCAGCAGCCCTTGGGGACTAGCGGGAGCCGGTTACGAGCAGTACTTC. Protein sequence: CASSPWGLAGAGYEQYF.